The 6 T cell receptor beta chains presented below share a single source sample, sequenced in a study of blood T cell repertoires in COVID-19. Generated by immunoSEQ multiplex PCR, the TCRdb table keeps only in-frame clones and is missing some. The sample lists 20,000 or so clones; 70% to 90% were seen once. Material for sequencing was PBMCs or T cells enriched from blood (not recorded which). The source of these receptors is a young woman who had recovered from COVID-19.

This clone was counted once. The chain combines TRBV28 with TRBJ1-4; D gene uncertain. Germline CDR1 MDHEN, CDR2 SYDVKM. This CDR3 spans 12 amino acids. The V end was cut by 4 bases, the J end by 7 bases, with 7 bases between. The CDR3 DNA reads as TGTGCCAGCAGTTCAAAATTTGAAAAACTGTTTTTT. Protein: CASSSKFEKLFF.

This clone occurred a few times. The J gene is TRBJ1-2, the V gene TRBV24-1; no clear D. The CDR3 covers 12 residues. V was clipped by 1 base and J by 4 bases, with 3 bases between them. From germline, CDR1 is KGHDR and CDR2 SFDVKD. This CDR3 is CATSDFSYGYTF. The CDR3 DNA sequence: TGTGCCACCAGTGATTTTAGCTATGGCTACACCTTC.

The rearrangement uses TRBV5-1 and TRBJ2-1, with D unresolved. This CDR3 is 15 amino acids long. Germline assignment: CDR1 SGHRS and CDR2 YFSETQ. V lost 5 bases to trimming and J lost 8 bases, with 20 bases between them. CDR3 bases: TGCGCCAGCAGTAGAGGCCTAGACGCCCCCCATGAGCAGTTCTTC. The encoded protein is CASSRGLDAPHEQFF.

This chain joins TRBV19 and TRBJ2-3, with 7 bases matching TRBD1. V lost 5 bases, J lost 2 bases, and 13 bases stayed unmatched. The CDR3 has 17 residues. The V gene's germline CDR1 is LNHDA and CDR2 SQIVND (reference sequence). CDR3: CASSPLDRAPFTDTQYF. The CDR3 region has the DNA TGTGCCAGTAGTCCCCTAGACAGGGCCCCTTTCACAGATACGCAGTATTTT.

The genes are TRBV30 and TRBJ2-1; D might be TRBD1 (6 bases). The CDR3 has 11 residues. V shed 7 bases and J shed 10 bases, with 14 bases lying between them. Looked up from germline, CDR1 is GTSNPN and CDR2 is SVGIG (reference sequence). The CDR3 region is CASNTGFEQFF. In nucleotides, the CDR3 is TGTGCCTCAAACACAGGGTTCGAGCAGTTCTTC.

This clone was counted a single time. The chain joins TRBV3-1 (or the pseudogene TRBV3-2) to TRBJ2-2; a possible D gene is TRBD2 (6 bases). The CDR3 loop spans 15 amino acids. Germline V gives CDR1 LGHDT, CDR2 YNNKEL (reference sequence). Trimming cost V 4 bases and J 3 bases, with 12 bases left between them. The CDR3 is CASSLNGGHTGELFF. The DNA of the CDR3 is TGTGCCAGCAGCCTCAACGGGGGTCACACCGGGGAGCTGTTTTTT.